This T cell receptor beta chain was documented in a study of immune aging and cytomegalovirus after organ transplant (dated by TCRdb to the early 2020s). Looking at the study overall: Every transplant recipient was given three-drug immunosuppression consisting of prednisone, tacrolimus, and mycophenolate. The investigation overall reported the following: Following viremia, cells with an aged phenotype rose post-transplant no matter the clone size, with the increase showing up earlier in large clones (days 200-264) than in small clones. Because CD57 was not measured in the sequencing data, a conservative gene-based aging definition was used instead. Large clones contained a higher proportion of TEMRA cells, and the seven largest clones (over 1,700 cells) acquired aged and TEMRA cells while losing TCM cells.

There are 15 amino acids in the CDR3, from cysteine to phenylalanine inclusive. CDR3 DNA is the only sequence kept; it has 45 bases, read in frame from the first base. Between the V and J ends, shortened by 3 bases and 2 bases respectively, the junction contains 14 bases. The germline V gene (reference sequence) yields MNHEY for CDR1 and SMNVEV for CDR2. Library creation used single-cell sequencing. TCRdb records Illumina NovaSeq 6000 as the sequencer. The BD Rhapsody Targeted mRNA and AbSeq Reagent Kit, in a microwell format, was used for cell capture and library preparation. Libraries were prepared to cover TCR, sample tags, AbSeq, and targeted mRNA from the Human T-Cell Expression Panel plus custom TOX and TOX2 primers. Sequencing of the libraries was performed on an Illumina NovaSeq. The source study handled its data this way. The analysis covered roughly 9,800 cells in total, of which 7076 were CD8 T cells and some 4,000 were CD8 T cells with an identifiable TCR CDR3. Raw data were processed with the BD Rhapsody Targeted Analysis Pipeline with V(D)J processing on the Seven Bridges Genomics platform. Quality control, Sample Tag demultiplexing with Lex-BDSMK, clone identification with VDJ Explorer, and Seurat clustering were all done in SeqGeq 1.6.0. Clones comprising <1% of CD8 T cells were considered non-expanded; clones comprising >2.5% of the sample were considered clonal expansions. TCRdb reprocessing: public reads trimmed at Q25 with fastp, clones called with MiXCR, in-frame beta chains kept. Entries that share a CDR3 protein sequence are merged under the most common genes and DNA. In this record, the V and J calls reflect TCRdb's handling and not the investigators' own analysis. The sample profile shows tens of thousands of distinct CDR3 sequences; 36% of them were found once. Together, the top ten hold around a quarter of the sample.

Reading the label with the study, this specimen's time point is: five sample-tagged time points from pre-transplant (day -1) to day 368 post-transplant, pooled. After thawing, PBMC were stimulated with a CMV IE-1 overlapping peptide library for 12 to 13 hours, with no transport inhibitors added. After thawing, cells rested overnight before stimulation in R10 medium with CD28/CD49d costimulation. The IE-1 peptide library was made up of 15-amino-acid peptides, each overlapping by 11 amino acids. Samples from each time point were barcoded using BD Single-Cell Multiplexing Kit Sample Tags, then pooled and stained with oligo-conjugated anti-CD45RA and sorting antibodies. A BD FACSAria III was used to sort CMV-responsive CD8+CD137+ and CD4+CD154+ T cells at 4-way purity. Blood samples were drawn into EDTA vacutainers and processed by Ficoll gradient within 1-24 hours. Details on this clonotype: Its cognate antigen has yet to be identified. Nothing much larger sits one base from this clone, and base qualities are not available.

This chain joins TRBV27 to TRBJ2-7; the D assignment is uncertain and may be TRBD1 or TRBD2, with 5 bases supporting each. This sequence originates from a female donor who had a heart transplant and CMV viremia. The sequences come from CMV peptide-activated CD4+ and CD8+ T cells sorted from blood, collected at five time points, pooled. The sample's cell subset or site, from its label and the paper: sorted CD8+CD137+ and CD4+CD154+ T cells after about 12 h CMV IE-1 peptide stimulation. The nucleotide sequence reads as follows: TGTGCCAGCAGTTTGCGTCGGGGCTTCACCTACGAGCAGTACTTC. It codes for CASSLRRGFTYEQYF.